These 9 T cell receptor beta chains originate from one sample sequenced in a study of CD8 T cells in Susac syndrome. 0.5 to 1 ug RNA was reverse transcribed with random hexamers. Via MiXCR, TCRdb re-called the immunoSEQ multiplex PCR reads, giving one row per CDR3 protein. The sample consists of about 290,000 distinct CDR3 sequences, 70% to 90% of them appearing once. Sample: CD8+ T cells from PBMCs. The receptors come from a human donor with multiple sclerosis.

The chain joins TRBV20-1 to TRBJ2-7; D possibly uses TRBD1 or TRBD2 (6 bases each). The CDR3 runs to 13 residues. The V end lost 6 bases, the J end lost 2 bases, and 14 bases lay between the germline ends. Germline CDR1 DFQATT, CDR2 SNEGSKA (reference sequence). The CDR3 here is CSARWGAPYEQYF. DNA of the CDR3: TGCAGTGCGCGGTGGGGGGCCCCCTACGAGCAGTACTTC.

The chain carries TRBV19 and TRBJ2-7, with 8 bases that match TRBD1. Trimming at V came to 4 bases and at J to 1 base, leaving 3 bases not matched to a gene. The germline V gene has CDR1 LNHDA and CDR2 SQIVND (reference sequence). The CDR3 sequence is 14 residues long. The CDR3 region is CASSSQGASYEQYF. CDR3 nucleotide sequence: TGTGCCAGTAGTAGCCAGGGGGCATCCTACGAGCAGTACTTC.

The chain recombines TRBV20-1 with TRBJ1-5; a weak D match, TRBD1 (6 bases). V was cut by 0 bases and J by 4 bases, with 16 bases left in between. CDR1 and CDR2 from the germline V gene are DFQATT and SNEGSKA (reference sequence). This CDR3 region has 16 residues. The CDR3 nucleotides read TGCAGTGCTAGAGATCTAGCCAGGGGAAGTAATCAGCCCCAGCATTTT. Encoded protein: CSARDLARGSNQPQHF.

The gene calls are TRBV12-3 or TRBV12-4 and TRBJ2-1; TRBD2 matches at 8 bases. Trimming removed 4 bases from V and 3 bases from J; junction bases left unmatched: 14. The CDR3 covers 18 residues. DNA for the CDR3: TGTGCCAGCAGTTCGCCGGGGGTTGCGGGGGGCATCTACAATGAGCAGTTCTTC. Its protein is CASSSPGVAGGIYNEQFF.

The chain carries TRBV4-1 and TRBJ2-7, with TRBD1 matching 11 bases. The CDR3 extends over 16 amino acids. The germline CDR1 and CDR2 sequences are MGHRA and YSYEKL. Trimming took 2 bases from V and 5 from J; bases not matched to a gene: 8. CDR3: CASSQYIGQGADEQYF. The CDR3 DNA is TGCGCCAGCAGCCAATATATCGGACAGGGGGCCGACGAGCAGTACTTC.

The chain has TRBV2 and TRBJ2-7; D possibly corresponds to TRBD1 (6 bases). Germline V gene sequence: CDR1 SNHLY, CDR2 FYNNEI. There are 13 residues in the CDR3. V shed 4 bases and J shed 2 bases, with 9 bases lying between them. The CDR3, as DNA: TGTGCCAGCAGTGTCAGGACAGCCTACGAGCAGTACTTC. Its protein is CASSVRTAYEQYF.

The CDR3 bases are TGTGCCAGCAGCCAACGTGCAGGCACAGATACGCAGTATTTT. Translation: CASSQRAGTDTQYF. The V gene is TRBV7-2, the J gene TRBJ2-3, with D unresolved. Germline V gives CDR1 SGHTA, CDR2 FQGNSA. CDR3 length: 14 amino acids. V lost 5 bases and J 1 base, leaving 10 bases between the germline ends. Using reference TRBV7-2 and TRBJ2-3 for the parts outside the CDR3, the full variable domain is GAGVSQSPSNKVTEKGKDVELRCDPISGHTALYWYRQSLGQGLEFLIYFQGNSAPDKSGLPSDRFSAERTGGSVSTLTIQRTQQEDSAVYLCASSQRAGTDTQYFGPGTRLTVL.

This rearrangement joins TRBV6-5 to TRBJ1-5, with D hard to call. The V end was cut by 0 bases, the J end by 5 bases, with 11 bases between. CDR3 length equals 15 residues. Germline V gene data show CDR1 as MNHEY and CDR2 as SVGAGI. CDR3 sequence: CASSYSNSPYQPQHF. As DNA, the CDR3 is TGTGCCAGCAGTTACTCGAACAGCCCTTATCAGCCCCAGCATTTT.

The chain links TRBV9 to TRBJ2-3; D gene unclear. The length of the CDR3 is 14 residues. Germline assignment: CDR1 SGDLS and CDR2 YYNGEE. V lost 0 bases and J 4 bases, leaving 9 bases between the germline ends. This CDR3 reads CASSVGDTPDTQYF. The CDR3 region has the DNA TGTGCCAGCAGCGTAGGTGATACGCCAGATACGCAGTATTTT.